Each of the 27 T cell receptor beta chains below was sequenced from the same sample in a study of cytomegalovirus exposure and HLA in healthy donors. PCR used 60 Vbeta primers and 13 Jbeta primers. The table came from immunoSEQ multiplex PCR; TCRdb's copy has only in-frame clones and leaves some out. Here the sample spans fewer than 200,000 clones, about two thirds being singletons. Material: PBMCs. Receptor source: a young woman in good health and CMV-seronegative.

This clone was found a few times. V usage is TRBV7-2 and J usage is TRBJ2-7; the match to TRBD1 covers 7 bases. V lost 5 bases and J lost 6; bases outside the gene matches: 7. There are 13 residues in the CDR3. The germline gives CDR1 SGHTA, CDR2 FQGNSA. In nucleotides, the CDR3 is TGTGCCAGCAGCGGGGACAGATTTTCCGAGCAGTACTTC. It translates to CASSGDRFSEQYF.

CDR3: CASSLWGGTYNEQFF. CDR3 bases: TGTGCCAGCAGCTTATGGGGGGGAACCTACAATGAGCAGTTCTTC. The rearrangement links TRBV7-3 to TRBJ2-1, with TRBD2 matching over 7 bases. Germline trimming cut 2 bases from V and 2 bases from J; bases unmatched to any gene: 3. Germline V gene lookup returns CDR1 SGHTA and CDR2 FQGTGA. The CDR3 extends over 15 amino acids.

There are a few counts of this clone. The chain's CDR3 is CASSSYRGGGATYEQYF. The DNA for the CDR3 is TGTGCCAGCAGTTCCTACCGGGGCGGGGGAGCGACCTACGAGCAGTACTTC. The chain uses TRBV5-4 and TRBJ2-7, with 7 bases lining up with TRBD2. The V and J ends lost 5 bases and 2 bases, in that order; junction bases with no gene match: 16. Germline CDR1 SGHNT, CDR2 YYREEE (reference sequence). CDR3 length: 17 residues.

This chain connects TRBV28 to TRBJ2-4, with 10 bases matching TRBD2. The CDR3 runs to 18 residues. The V segment lost 3 bases and the J segment 0 bases; nucleotides outside the gene matches: 8. Germline lookup yields CDR1 MDHEN and CDR2 SYDVKM. CDR3: CASSLLAGGSLAKNIQYF. In DNA, the CDR3 is TGTGCCAGCAGTTTGTTAGCGGGGGGAAGCCTAGCCAAAAACATTCAGTACTTC.

V usage is TRBV10-3 and J usage is TRBJ2-2; 11 bases agree with TRBD2. The CDR3 extends over 14 amino acids. Trimming removed 10 bases from V and 2 bases from J; junction bases left unmatched: 3. The germline CDR1 and CDR2 sequences are ENHRY and SYGVKD. Written as DNA, the CDR3 is TGTGCCACCCTAGCGGGGGGAAACACCGGGGAGCTGTTTTTT. Translating gives CATLAGGNTGELFF.

The chain recombines TRBV10-3 with TRBJ1-1; D possibly corresponds to TRBD1 (5 bases). This CDR3 comprises 14 residues. CDR1 and CDR2 (germline): ENHRY, SYGVKD. Trimming removed 0 bases from V and 5 bases from J, with 10 bases in between. As DNA, the CDR3 is TGTGCCATCAGTGAGTCGGAGGGGTTGACTGAAGCTTTCTTT. Amino acid sequence: CAISESEGLTEAFF.

This chain connects TRBV11-2 to TRBJ1-1; D gene ambiguous. Germline CDR1 SGHAT, CDR2 FQNNGV. This CDR3 comprises 13 residues. V shed 5 bases and J shed 5 bases, with 12 bases lying between them. CDR3 loop: CASSGLGQTEAFF. The CDR3 DNA reads TGTGCCAGCAGCGGGCTTGGCCAAACTGAAGCTTTCTTT. The full variable domain, with the rest looked up from reference TRBV11-2 and TRBJ1-1, is EAGVAQSPRYKIIEKRQSVAFWCNPISGHATLYWYQQILGQGPKLLIQFQNNGVVDDSQLPKDRFSAERLKGVDSTLKIQPAKLEDSAVYLCASSGLGQTEAFFGQGTRLTVV.

This chain connects TRBV7-2 to TRBJ1-2, with TRBD1 matching 7 bases. V was clipped by 5 bases and J by 2 bases; unmatched bases: 5. CDR1 and CDR2 (germline): SGHTA, FQGNSA. This CDR3 comprises 14 residues. Here the CDR3 reads CASSISQGNYGYTF. The CDR3 bases are TGTGCCAGCAGCATATCACAGGGGAACTATGGCTACACCTTC.

This clone was counted a few times. V is TRBV7-3 and J is TRBJ2-1; TRBD2 might be the D (7 bases). Trimming removed 3 bases at V and 8 bases at J, with 17 bases between. Germline V gene sequence: CDR1 SGHTA, CDR2 FQGTGA. CDR3 length equals 15 residues. In DNA, the CDR3 is TGTGCCAGCAGCTTCGAGGGGGGGCCGCGGGATGAGCAGTTCTTC. Its protein product is CASSFEGGPRDEQFF.

The V gene is TRBV10-3, the J gene TRBJ2-5; 10 nucleotides line up with TRBD1. The V gene end was trimmed by 4 bases and the J gene end by 5 bases; junction bases not matched to a gene: 4. CDR3 length: 14 residues. The germline V gene encodes CDR1 ENHRY and CDR2 SYGVKD. CDR3 loop: CAISADRGPETQYF. The CDR3 nucleotides are TGTGCCATCAGTGCCGACAGGGGGCCGGAGACCCAGTACTTC.

Many counts were recorded for this clone. The V call is TRBV30, the J call TRBJ1-1; D gene ambiguous. V was shortened by 4 bases and J by 2 bases, with 5 bases between the two germline ends. From germline, CDR1 is GTSNPN and CDR2 SVGIG (reference sequence). The CDR3 is made up of 11 amino acids. In DNA, the CDR3 is TGTGCCTGGACCTACAACACTGAAGCTTTCTTT. It encodes CAWTYNTEAFF.

The J gene is TRBJ2-3, the V gene TRBV19, with a possible D match to TRBD1 (6 bases). V lost 3 bases and J 4 bases, leaving 14 bases between the germline ends. CDR3 length: 15 amino acids. Germline lookup yields CDR1 LNHDA and CDR2 SQIVND (reference sequence). CDR3 in amino acids: CASSIQGYESDTQYF. As DNA, the CDR3 is TGTGCCAGTAGTATCCAGGGGTATGAATCAGATACGCAGTATTTT.

V usage is TRBV6-1 and J usage is TRBJ1-2, with unresolved D. This CDR3 is 14 amino acids long. Germline V lookup: CDR1 MNHNS, CDR2 SASEGT. The V gene lost 5 bases and the J gene lost 3 bases, with 13 bases spanning the gap. The CDR3 region has the DNA TGTGCCAGCAGTTATACCCACTATGACTATGGCTACACCTTC. Protein sequence: CASSYTHYDYGYTF.

This sequence joins TRBV2 and TRBJ2-1, with 16 bases lining up with TRBD2. This CDR3 is built from 16 residues. J lost 7 bases, V lost 6 bases, and 6 bases had no gene match. Germline-derived CDR1 and CDR2 are SNHLY and FYNNEI. This CDR3 is CASSVPGLAGGNEQFF. The CDR3 DNA is TGTGCCAGCAGCGTACCGGGACTAGCGGGAGGGAATGAGCAGTTCTTC.

The chain links TRBV6-4 to TRBJ2-1; the match to TRBD2 covers 7 bases. Losses at the gene ends were 2 bases for V and 9 bases for J; bases not matched to a gene: 7. The germline V gene encodes CDR1 MRHNA and CDR2 SNTAGT. The CDR3 is made up of 14 amino acids. The CDR3 region has the DNA TGTGCCAGCAGTGACGGGGGGGAGAGCGGTGAGCAGTTCTTC. It encodes CASSDGGESGEQFF.

A few counts support this clone. V usage is TRBV7-9 and J usage is TRBJ1-2; TRBD1 matches 8 bases. The CDR3 extends over 15 amino acids. Trimming took 5 bases from V and 1 from J; bases not matched to a gene: 6. Germline lookup yields CDR1 SEHNR and CDR2 FQNEAQ (reference sequence). The CDR3 spells CASSRGQGLNYGYTF. The CDR3, as DNA: TGTGCCAGCAGCAGAGGACAGGGCCTTAACTATGGCTACACCTTC.

This clone was seen a handful of times. The J gene is TRBJ2-3, the V gene TRBV7-2, with TRBD2 matching over 11 bases. There are 15 residues in the CDR3. The J segment lost 4 bases and the V segment lost 5 bases, leaving 5 bases of the junction unmatched. Germline assignment: CDR1 SGHTA and CDR2 FQGNSA. For the CDR3, the DNA is TGTGCCAGCAGCCCTAGCGGGGGGAGGGCAGATACGCAGTATTTT. The encoded protein is CASSPSGGRADTQYF.

J is TRBJ2-7 and V is TRBV6-5; 7 nucleotides agree with TRBD2. CDR1 is MNHEY, CDR2 SVGAGI, per germline. CDR3 length: 12 amino acids. V shed 8 bases, J shed 5 bases, and the junction held 6 bases outside the gene matches. The chain's CDR3 is CASPQRGHEQYF. The CDR3 nucleotides are TGTGCCAGCCCTCAGCGGGGCCACGAGCAGTACTTC.

The chain is built from TRBV18 and TRBJ1-5; TRBD1 matches at 7 bases. Trimming cost V 4 bases and J 0 bases; bases outside gene matches: 3. Germline CDR1 KGHSH, CDR2 LQKENI. The CDR3 covers 15 residues. CDR3 sequence (DNA): TGTGCCAGCTCACTGGGACAGATTAGCAATCAGCCCCAGCATTTT. Residues: CASSLGQISNQPQHF.

This clone has more than one count but fewer than ten. The genes are TRBV5-6 and TRBJ2-3, with TRBD1 as a possible D gene (6 bases). The CDR3 covers 13 residues. V dropped 4 bases and J dropped 1 base, with 7 bases sitting between them. Germline V CDR1 and CDR2: SGHDT, YYEEEE. CDR3 sequence: CASSRTGTDTQYF. CDR3 coding DNA: TGTGCCAGCAGCCGGACAGGCACAGATACGCAGTATTTT.

This clone was counted only a few times. The chain is built from TRBV15 and TRBJ2-2, with TRBD1 matching over 10 bases. V shed 2 bases and J 5 bases; nucleotides not matched to a gene: 11. Germline CDR1 and CDR2: LNHNV and YYDKDF (reference sequence). CDR3 length: 18 amino acids. The CDR3 coding sequence is TGTGCCACCAGCAGAACCCCGGGACAGGGGATCTATACCGGGGAGCTGTTTTTT. Protein: CATSRTPGQGIYTGELFF.

The V and J genes are TRBV4-1 and TRBJ2-7; 9 nucleotides match TRBD1. Germline V lookup: CDR1 MGHRA, CDR2 YSYEKL. V was pared by 3 bases and J by 7 bases, with 10 bases of the junction left unmatched. The CDR3 length is 15 residues. The CDR3 DNA sequence: TGCGCCAGCAGCCATCCTACAGGGGGCTTGCGAGAGCAGTACTTC. It encodes CASSHPTGGLREQYF.

The V and J genes are TRBV7-8 and TRBJ2-2; 8 bases are a match to TRBD1. V trimming: 6 bases; J trimming: 2 bases; junction bases outside the gene matches: 5. CDR1 and CDR2 from the germline V gene are SGHVS and FQNEAQ. The CDR3 contains 15 residues. The CDR3 DNA follows: TGTGCCAGCAGACAGACAGGGGTTAACACCGGGGAGCTGTTTTTT. Encoded protein: CASRQTGVNTGELFF.

The chain joins TRBV28 to TRBJ2-1; the D gene is possibly TRBD2 (6 bases). The CDR3 extends over 12 amino acids. Trimming took 4 bases from V and 7 from J, leaving 8 bases between them. Germline V gene lookup returns CDR1 MDHEN and CDR2 SYDVKM. CDR3 in DNA: TGTGCCAGCAGTTCCAGCGGGAATGAGCAGTTCTTC. It codes for CASSSSGNEQFF.

This chain links TRBV4-3 with TRBJ2-3; TRBD1 matches at 9 bases. The CDR3 consists of 16 residues. V trimming: 2 bases; J trimming: 6 bases; junction bases outside the gene matches: 9. CDR1 and CDR2 (germline): LGHNA, YSLEER. The CDR3, as DNA: TGCGCCAGCAGCCAACAGGGACAGGGCCCCGTTGATACGCAGTATTTT. This encodes CASSQQGQGPVDTQYF.

This sequence joins TRBV19 and TRBJ1-3, with D possibly TRBD1 on 5 matching bases. V shed 6 bases and J shed 4 bases, with 13 bases lying between them. Germline lookup yields CDR1 LNHDA and CDR2 SQIVND (reference sequence). The CDR3 consists of 14 residues. CDR3 sequence (DNA): TGTGCCAGTAGACAGAACAGGATGGGAAACACCATATATTTT. This sequence encodes CASRQNRMGNTIYF.

The CDR3 DNA reads TGTGCCAGCAGCTTAGCGCGGGCAGGGGAGGGCAACACTGAAGCTTTCTTT. Translation: CASSLARAGEGNTEAFF. The chain couples TRBV7-9 to TRBJ1-1; D perhaps matches TRBD1 (6 bases). This CDR3 is built from 17 residues. Germline V gives CDR1 SEHNR, CDR2 FQNEAQ (reference sequence). Trimming stripped 0 bases from V and 2 bases from J, with 16 bases between.